Each of the 31 T cell receptor beta chains below was sequenced from the same sample in a study of graft-versus-host responses after intestinal transplantation. No antigen has been assigned to these receptors. This table comes from immunoSEQ multiplex PCR, and its TCRdb copy is limited to in-frame clones, with some not included. The sample lists 100,000 to 140,000 clones; roughly 89% were seen once. The starting material was unstimulated CD4+ T cells sorted from spleen or lymph node cells, obtained before transplant. These receptor sequences come from a human donor who was the organ donor for an intestinal transplant.

The chain is built from TRBV29-1 and TRBJ1-2; possibly TRBD1 for D (5 bases). Germline V gene lookup returns CDR1 SQVTM and CDR2 ANQGSEA. Between the trimmed V and J ends, which lost 4 bases and 3 bases, there was a span of 12 bases. CDR3 size: 13 residues. Here the CDR3 reads CSVAPGGYYGYTF. CDR3 in DNA: TGCAGCGTTGCCCCCGGGGGGTACTATGGCTACACCTTC.

The chain combines TRBV18 with TRBJ1-5, with 7 bases identical to TRBD1. This CDR3 spans 14 amino acids. V trimming: 4 bases; J trimming: 3 bases; junction bases outside the gene matches: 3. CDR1 and CDR2 from the germline V gene are KGHSH and LQKENI. CDR3 region: CASSLGGNNQPQHF. DNA of the CDR3: TGTGCCAGCTCACTAGGGGGCAACAATCAGCCCCAGCATTTT.

The gene calls are TRBV11-3 and TRBJ2-5, with 10 bases identical to TRBD2. In germline, CDR1 is SGHNT, CDR2 YENEEA. This CDR3 region has 16 residues. V shed 5 bases, J shed 4 bases, and the junction held 10 bases outside the gene matches. The CDR3 DNA reads TGTGCCAGCAGCCCCAGAGCGGGAGGGCCGCGAGAGACCCAGTACTTC. Protein: CASSPRAGGPRETQYF.

This chain links TRBV9 with TRBJ1-2; a possible D gene is TRBD1 (6 bases). CDR1 is SGDLS and CDR2 is YYNGEE in the germline V gene. CDR3 length equals 16 residues. V was cut by 0 bases and J by 7 bases, with 19 bases left in between. The DNA for the CDR3 is TGTGCCAGCAGCGTAGCTGTGGCGGGGGCAGTGTCTGGCTACACCTTC. This translates into CASSVAVAGAVSGYTF. Using reference TRBV9 and TRBJ1-2 for the parts outside the CDR3, the full variable domain is DSGVTQTPKHLITATGQRVTLRCSPRSGDLSVYWYQQSLDQGLQFLIQYYNGEERAKGNILERFSAQQFPDLHSELNLSSLELGDSALYFCASSVAVAGAVSGYTFGSGTRLTVV.

The chain recombines TRBV6-5 with TRBJ2-2, with 8 bases lining up with TRBD1. The germline V gene encodes CDR1 MNHEY and CDR2 SVGAGI. The CDR3 loop spans 15 amino acids. V lost 4 bases and J lost 4; bases outside the gene matches: 5. The CDR3 DNA is TGTGCCAGCAGTTGGACAGGGTTTGGCACCGGGGAGCTGTTTTTT. Its protein is CASSWTGFGTGELFF.

The rearrangement links TRBV4-1 to TRBJ2-5, with 11 bases fitting TRBD2. The trim removed 1 base at V and 2 bases at J, leaving 6 bases unmatched. The CDR3 sequence is 17 residues long. The germline CDR1 and CDR2 sequences are MGHRA and YSYEKL. DNA for the CDR3: TGCGCCAGCAGCCAAGGATGGGGACTAGCGGATCAAGAGACCCAGTACTTC. Encoded protein: CASSQGWGLADQETQYF.

The V gene is TRBV5-6, the J gene TRBJ1-6, with D hard to call. Germline CDR1 is SGHDT and CDR2 is YYEEEE. Trimming cost V 4 bases and J 6 bases, with 20 bases left between them. This CDR3 has 17 residues. The CDR3 sequence is CASSTRVGRKFNSPLHF. The CDR3 region has the DNA TGTGCCAGCAGCACTCGGGTTGGACGGAAATTTAATTCACCCCTCCACTTT.

The rearrangement links TRBV5-5 to TRBJ1-4; possible D gene TRBD1, 5 bases. Looked up from germline, CDR1 is SGHKS and CDR2 is YYEKEE (reference sequence). The CDR3 spans 13 residues. Trimming took 5 bases from V and 7 from J, leaving 12 bases between them. The CDR3 sequence: CASREGAGEKLFF. The CDR3 bases are TGTGCCAGCAGGGAAGGGGCCGGTGAAAAACTGTTTTTT.

The chain carries TRBV7-6 and TRBJ1-3; D gene unclear. This CDR3 is 19 amino acids long. The V gene lost 1 base and the J gene lost 2 bases, with 21 bases spanning the gap. Germline loops: CDR1 SGHVS, CDR2 FNYEAQ. The DNA for the CDR3 is TGTGCCAGCAGCTTAGGAGTCCTAGGAGGTGGGCTGGCTGGAAACACCATATATTTT. Translated, it gives CASSLGVLGGGLAGNTIYF.

The CDR3 sequence is CASSESGTGVYQPQHF. In DNA form, the CDR3 reads TGTGCCAGCAGTGAATCAGGAACAGGCGTTTATCAGCCCCAGCATTTT. The rearrangement joins TRBV6-1 to TRBJ1-5; a weak D match, TRBD1 (5 bases). Germline loops: CDR1 MNHNS, CDR2 SASEGT. Trimming took 2 bases from V and 5 from J, leaving 16 bases between them. There are 16 residues in the CDR3.

The chain recombines TRBV5-5 with TRBJ2-1, with a possible D match to TRBD1 (6 bases). Germline CDR1 reads SGHKS; CDR2 reads YYEKEE (reference sequence). V lost 4 bases, J lost 4 bases, and 12 bases lay in between. The CDR3 totals 14 residues. The CDR3 reads CASSPPGTYNEQFF. The CDR3 DNA sequence: TGTGCCAGCAGCCCGCCCGGGACATACAATGAGCAGTTCTTC.

The chain uses TRBV12-5 and TRBJ1-5; D is unclear. V was cut by 0 bases and J by 0 bases, with 18 bases left in between. From germline, CDR1 is LGHNT and CDR2 FRNRAP. CDR3 size: 19 residues. CDR3 residues: CASGLVRDGRTYSNQPQHF. The CDR3 nucleotides read TGTGCTAGTGGTTTGGTACGCGATGGCAGAACTTATAGCAATCAGCCCCAGCATTTT.

The genes are TRBV19 and TRBJ1-1; D not resolved. Trimming cost V 4 bases and J 3 bases, with 9 bases left between them. There are 13 residues in the CDR3. In germline, CDR1 is LNHDA, CDR2 SQIVND (reference sequence). The CDR3 nucleotides read TGTGCCAGTAGTAATCAGGCCTACACTGAAGCTTTCTTT. This translates into CASSNQAYTEAFF.

The V call is TRBV28, the J call TRBJ1-2; D call uncertain. Between the trimmed V and J ends, which lost 3 bases and 2 bases, there was a span of 4 bases. This CDR3 is built from 12 residues. Germline CDR1 and CDR2: MDHEN and SYDVKM. The CDR3 DNA sequence: TGTGCCAGCAGTTTTGGGAACTATGGCTACACCTTC. This sequence encodes CASSFGNYGYTF.

This chain links TRBV19 with TRBJ2-7, with D hard to call. CDR1 is LNHDA, CDR2 SQIVND, per germline (reference sequence). The CDR3 totals 13 residues. Deletions cut 4 bases from V and 4 bases from J, with 11 bases between. This CDR3 is CASSRSFSYEQYF. Here the CDR3 DNA reads TGTGCCAGTAGTAGAAGTTTCTCTTACGAGCAGTACTTC.

This rearrangement joins TRBV5-1 to TRBJ1-1; D may be TRBD1 (5 bases). CDR1 and CDR2 (germline): SGHRS, YFSETQ. This CDR3 contains 15 residues. Trimming cost V 4 bases and J 1 base, with 14 bases left between them. The CDR3 bases are TGCGCCAGCAGCCCGGCGGGGACGGGGAACACTGAAGCTTTCTTT. This gives the protein CASSPAGTGNTEAFF.

This clone came up once. The chain recombines TRBV5-6 with TRBJ1-6, with D unclear. The length of the CDR3 is 12 residues. V was clipped by 2 bases and J by 8 bases, with 5 bases between them. Germline CDR1 SGHDT, CDR2 YYEEEE. CDR3 sequence (DNA): TGTGCCAGCAGCTTATCGCATTCACCCCTCCACTTT. Translating it yields CASSLSHSPLHF. The whole variable domain, remainder taken from reference TRBV5-6 and TRBJ1-6, is DAGVTQSPTHLIKTRGQQVTLRCSPKSGHDTVSWYQQALGQGPQFIFQYYEEEERQRGNFPDRFSGHQFPNYSSELNVNALLLGDSALYLCASSLSHSPLHFGNGTRLTVT.

Worth noting for this clone: Other DNA variants within this sample encode the same CDR3. The chain couples TRBV5-5 to TRBJ1-2, with a tentative D call TRBD1 (5 bases). The ends were cut back, 6 bases at V and 7 bases at J, with 13 bases in the middle. In germline, CDR1 is SGHKS, CDR2 YYEKEE (reference sequence). This CDR3 is built from 12 residues. As DNA, the CDR3 is TGTGCCAGCAATGGGTATGGGGGTGGCTACACCTTC. Its translation is CASNGYGGGYTF.

The chain recombines TRBV29-1 with TRBJ1-1; the match to TRBD1 covers 8 bases. Looked up from germline, CDR1 is SQVTM and CDR2 is ANQGSEA. The CDR3 sequence is 14 residues long. The trim removed 7 bases at V and 7 bases at J, leaving 14 bases unmatched. This CDR3 is CSGSIRQGLSEAFF. CDR3 nucleotides: TGCAGCGGATCAATTCGACAGGGGCTAAGTGAAGCTTTCTTT.

This rearrangement joins TRBV18 to TRBJ2-5; D uncertain. The last part of the DNA fits TRBJ2-7 better; the J call may be wrong. Germline V gene sequence: CDR1 KGHSH, CDR2 LQKENI. The CDR3 consists of 14 residues. The CDR3 DNA reads TGTGCCAGCTCAGGGTCCTCCGGCTCCTACGAGCAGTACTTC. This translates into CASSGSSGSYEQYF.

The V and J genes are TRBV7-2 and TRBJ2-1; TRBD2 agrees at 9 bases. The CDR3 runs 15 residues. V lost 1 base and J lost 7; bases outside the gene matches: 5. Germline V CDR1 and CDR2: SGHTA, FQGNSA. For the CDR3, the DNA is TGTGCCAGCAGCTTAGTTGCGGGAGGGGGTAATGAGCAGTTCTTC. This translates into CASSLVAGGGNEQFF.

The chain uses TRBV12-5 and TRBJ1-1, with D unresolved. This CDR3 comprises 12 residues. Germline V gene sequence: CDR1 LGHNT, CDR2 FRNRAP. Trimming cost V 2 bases and J 5 bases, with 6 bases left between them. CDR3 DNA: TGTGCTAGTGGTTTGTCGTGGACTGAAGCTTTCTTT. This sequence encodes CASGLSWTEAFF.

This CDR3 reads CASRPGLADFTDTQYF. CDR3 coding DNA: TGTGCCAGCAGGCCCGGACTAGCGGATTTCACAGATACGCAGTATTTT. The rearrangement joins TRBV2 to TRBJ2-3; 10 bases are shared with TRBD2. Trimming took 6 bases from V and 2 from J; bases not matched to a gene: 8. In germline, CDR1 is SNHLY, CDR2 FYNNEI. CDR3 size: 16 residues.

The V call is TRBV27, the J call TRBJ2-4; 9 nucleotides agree with TRBD1. The CDR3 covers 17 residues. With V trimmed by 5 bases and J by 4 bases, 12 bases remained unmatched. The germline CDR1 and CDR2 sequences are MNHEY and SMNVEV (reference sequence). The CDR3 coding sequence is TGTGCCAGCAGTCTCCGACAGGGGGTAAATAAGAAAAACATTCAGTACTTC. It codes for CASSLRQGVNKKNIQYF.

This clone has a single count. This chain joins TRBV27 and TRBJ2-7, with D tentatively TRBD2 (6 bases). CDR1 is MNHEY, CDR2 SMNVEV, per germline (reference sequence). V lost 0 bases, J lost 2 bases, and 11 bases lay in between. The CDR3 spans 15 residues. The CDR3 protein is CASSLSAGTPYEQYF. DNA of the CDR3: TGTGCCAGCAGTTTATCGGCGGGGACCCCCTACGAGCAGTACTTC.

A few counts support this clone. The genes are TRBV6-5 and TRBJ2-7, with a weak D call TRBD1 (5 bases). This CDR3 region has 14 residues. V was clipped by 8 bases and J by 6 bases, with 20 bases between them. CDR1 is MNHEY and CDR2 is SVGAGI in the germline V gene. This CDR3 is CASSKAGPQGEQYF. The CDR3 DNA sequence: TGTGCCAGCTCCAAGGCCGGCCCCCAGGGCGAGCAGTACTTC.

This chain uses TRBV2 with TRBJ2-5; tentatively, D is TRBD1 (6 bases). The CDR3 is 18 residues long. V lost 7 bases, J lost 3 bases, and 27 bases lay in between. Germline CDR1 and CDR2: SNHLY and FYNNEI. CDR3 coding DNA: TGTGCCAGCATTTTCGGGACGACAGGAAAAAGGGGTAAAGAGACCCAGTACTTC. This encodes CASIFGTTGKRGKETQYF.

In its sample, this clone was seen a few times. The V call is TRBV5-6, the J call TRBJ1-1; D remains ambiguous. From germline, CDR1 is SGHDT and CDR2 YYEEEE. The length of the CDR3 is 13 residues. V was cut by 2 bases and J by 1 base, with 6 bases left in between. The CDR3 region is CASSLWGNTEAFF. The DNA for the CDR3 is TGTGCCAGCAGCTTATGGGGGAACACTGAAGCTTTCTTT.

The chain employs TRBV2 and TRBJ1-6; D remains unclear. This CDR3 has 15 amino acids. Germline V gene lookup returns CDR1 SNHLY and CDR2 FYNNEI. V lost 6 bases, J lost 7 bases, and 16 bases lay in between. CDR3 nucleotide sequence: TGTGCCAGCAGCGCCGGACGAACGGGAAATTCACCCCTCCACTTT. Its translation: CASSAGRTGNSPLHF.

The rearrangement links TRBV12-5 to TRBJ2-2, with D unresolved. The CDR3 is 11 amino acids. V was clipped by 7 bases and J by 2 bases, with 2 bases between them. From germline, CDR1 is LGHNT and CDR2 FRNRAP. The CDR3 reads CASDNTGELFF. The CDR3 DNA is TGTGCTAGTGACAACACCGGGGAGCTGTTTTTT.

This chain joins TRBV11-2 and TRBJ1-1; D is unresolved. This CDR3 is built from 14 residues. V lost 1 base and J 7 bases, leaving 13 bases between the germline ends. Germline loops: CDR1 SGHAT, CDR2 FQNNGV. This chain's CDR3 is CASSLGQYDGEAFF. In DNA, the CDR3 is TGTGCCAGCAGCTTAGGACAATATGATGGTGAAGCTTTCTTT. Complete variable domain (other parts from reference TRBV11-2 and TRBJ1-1): EAGVAQSPRYKIIEKRQSVAFWCNPISGHATLYWYQQILGQGPKLLIQFQNNGVVDDSQLPKDRFSAERLKGVDSTLKIQPAKLEDSAVYLCASSLGQYDGEAFFGQGTRLTVV.